Following are 19 T cell receptor beta chains from one sample sequenced in a study of CD8+ T cells in alopecia areata. It was with CD4, CD8alpha, NKG2D, NKG2ACE and other markers that pooled cutaneous lymph node cells were sorted. Sequencing used cDNA as its template, made by extracting RNA and reverse transcribing it. Here immunoSEQ multiplex PCR was the method, and the copy in TCRdb shows in-frame clones only, minus some. There are 270,000 or so clones in the sample, none observed a single time. Sequenced: CD4+ T cells sorted from a lymph node. The source is a C3H/HeJ mouse with alopecia areata. The strain's MHC haplotype is H2-k.

For this clone: Just one base apart from a much larger clone, this may be a read error. Gene names denote mouse genes. With the read ending 4 residues before the CDR3 end, the germline J gene is used to fill in that end. The same CDR3 is also encoded by other DNA sequences in this sample. The chain joins TRBV13-1 to TRBJ2-1; perhaps TRBD1 as D (6 bases). CDR3 size: 14 residues. In germline, CDR1 is NSHNY, CDR2 SYGAGN. V lost 0 bases, J lost 3 bases, and 7 bases lay in between. The sequenced part of the CDR3 DNA is TGTGCCAGCAGTGATGAAGGGGGCTATGCT. Translated, it gives CASSDEGGYA. The full CDR3 sequence reads CASSDEGGYAEQFF.

This clone was detected only a few times. These gene names are mouse names. The observed sequence ends 3 residues before the CDR3 terminus, with the missing tail filled in from the germline J gene. This sequence joins TRBV5 and TRBJ1-6; tentative D call: TRBD1 (6 bases). TRBJ1-6 is placed among ORFs of uncertain function. The CDR3 consists of 15 residues. Germline loops: CDR1 LGHNA, CDR2 YNLKQL (reference sequence). Deletions cut 5 bases from V and 0 bases from J, with 8 bases between. The part of the CDR3 DNA that was read is TGTGCCAGCAGCTGGACAGTTTCCTATAATTCGCCC. It translates to CASSWTVSYNSP. The entire CDR3 is CASSWTVSYNSPLYF.

Concerning this clone: Gene names are the mouse ones. The read comes to an end 4 residues before the CDR3 does, leaving the germline J gene to fill in the end. Within the sample, other DNA sequences also encode this same CDR3. The V call is TRBV13-1, the J call TRBJ2-2; D possibly corresponds to TRBD2 (7 bases). Trimming pared 3 bases from V and 0 bases from J, leaving 12 bases between. The CDR3 length is 16 residues. CDR1 and CDR2 (germline): NSHNY, SYGAGN. CDR3 bases read: TGTGCCAGCAGTGGGGCGGGGGGCTCAAACACCGGG. Protein sequence: CASSGAGGSNTG. The full CDR3 reads CASSGAGGSNTGQLYF.

In this sample, this clone turned up a few times. Mouse germline and gene names are used. The CDR3 end falls 3 residues outside the read, so it is completed with the germline J gene. V and J are TRBV13-1 and TRBJ1-6, with 8 positions matching TRBD1. TRBJ1-6 is sorted into the ORF group, with uncertain function. The V segment lost 7 bases and the J segment 8 bases; nucleotides outside the gene matches: 5. Germline CDR1 NSHNY, CDR2 SYGAGN. The CDR3 sequence is 13 residues long. CDR3 bases read: TGTGCCAGCCAGGGGGCAATATATTCGCCC. This sequence encodes CASQGAIYSP. In full, the CDR3 is CASQGAIYSPLYF.

In its sample, this clone was seen a few times. Mouse names are used for the genes. Read data end 4 residues before the CDR3 end; the end is taken from the germline J gene. The rearrangement links TRBV5 to TRBJ2-3; 8 bases agree with TRBD1. In germline, CDR1 is LGHNA, CDR2 YNLKQL (reference sequence). The junction had 4 bases not matched to a gene; V was cut back by 4 bases and J by 4 bases. The CDR3 spans 14 residues. The CDR3 DNA, read in part, is TGTGCCAGCAGCCCCCGGACAGGGCCAGAA. Translation gives CASSPRTGPE. The full CDR3 protein reads CASSPRTGPETLYF.

A note on this clone: The gene symbols are mouse symbols. The CDR3 is cut off 4 residues early in the read; its end comes from the germline J gene. This CDR3 is also generated by other DNA sequences in the sample. The V gene is TRBV1, the J gene TRBJ2-5; 7 nucleotides agree with TRBD1. Germline CDR1 reads NSQYPW; CDR2 reads LRSPGD (reference sequence). This CDR3 spans 13 amino acids. The DNA read from the CDR3 is TGCACCTGCAGTGCCACAGGGGACGAC. Protein sequence: CTCSATGDD. The CDR3 reads in full as CTCSATGDDTQYF.

Ten or more counts support this clone. Here the gene names and germline are mouse. The read terminates 4 residues before the CDR3 end, so the remaining end is supplied by the germline J gene. The J gene is TRBJ2-5, the V gene TRBV17; D unresolved. Germline V gene data show CDR1 as MNHDT and CDR2 as YYDKIL. This CDR3 has 15 residues. V was clipped by 0 bases and J by 2 bases, with 9 bases between them. The CDR3 DNA, read in part, is TGTGCTAGCAGTAGAGATGCTGTTTTCCAAGAC. Translating gives CASSRDAVFQD. The complete CDR3 sequence is CASSRDAVFQDTQYF.

Concerning this clone itself: Genes here carry mouse names. CDR3 loop: CASSREDIKDTQYF. Partial CDR3 DNA: TGTGCCAGCAGCCGAGAGGACATCAAAGAC. This sequence joins TRBV5 and TRBJ2-5, with a possible D match to TRBD1 (5 bases). Read sequence stops 4 residues before the CDR3 end, and the germline J gene provides the missing end. The CDR3 has 14 residues. Germline V gene lookup returns CDR1 LGHNA and CDR2 YNLKQL (reference sequence).

Of note for this clone: The genes and germline here are from mouse. Read sequence stops 4 residues before the CDR3 end, and the germline J gene provides the missing end. Within the sample, other DNA sequences also encode this same CDR3. The V and J genes are TRBV13-1 and TRBJ2-5; D uncertain. Trimming took 2 bases from V and 2 from J, leaving 6 bases between them. The CDR3 has 13 residues. From germline, CDR1 is NSHNY and CDR2 SYGAGN. The DNA read from the CDR3 is TGTGCCAGCAGTGAAGACACCCAAGAC. It yields the protein CASSEDTQD. The complete CDR3 reads CASSEDTQDTQYF.

There are a few counts of this clone. The gene names given are mouse names. The CDR3 goes on 4 residues after the read ends, and that part is filled in from the germline J gene. The chain couples TRBV13-3 to TRBJ2-2, with 8 bases that match TRBD2. The CDR3 covers 15 residues. Per the germline V gene, CDR1 is NNHDY and CDR2 is SYVADS. Trimming took 5 bases from V and 4 from J; bases not matched to a gene: 7. The CDR3 bases that were read are TGTGCCAGCAGCCTCCGGGACTGGACCACCGGG. Protein sequence: CASSLRDWTTG. The whole CDR3 protein is CASSLRDWTTGQLYF.

Notes on this clone: Each gene name is a mouse one. The read ends 4 residues shy of where the CDR3 ends; the end is completed using the germline J gene. The J gene is TRBJ2-5, the V gene TRBV13-2, with 10 bases aligning to TRBD2. The CDR3 has 16 amino acids. J was trimmed by 3 bases and V by 1 base; bases with no gene match: 5. Germline V gives CDR1 NNHNN, CDR2 SYGAGS (reference sequence). The sequenced part of the CDR3 DNA is TGTGCCAGCGGTGATCCGGGACTGGGGACTCAAGAC. Protein: CASGDPGLGTQD. From start to end, the CDR3 is CASGDPGLGTQDTQYF.

This clone has only a few counts. Gene names are mouse gene names. CDR3 sequence: CASSDQDSYNSPLYF. The CDR3 bases that were read are TGTGCCAGCAGTGATCAGGATTCCTATAATTCGCCC. The chain employs TRBV13-1 and TRBJ1-6, with D unclear. The CDR3 goes on 3 residues after the read ends, and that part is filled in from the germline J gene. Being an ORF, TRBJ1-6 has a function that is uncertain. The CDR3 extends over 15 amino acids. V was pared by 1 base and J by 0 bases, with 5 bases between. CDR1 and CDR2 (germline): NSHNY, SYGAGN.

This clone appeared a few times. Gene labels here are mouse ones. The CDR3 is cut off 4 residues early in the read; its end comes from the germline J gene. The chain employs TRBV13-3 and TRBJ2-5; 10 bases agree with TRBD2. The CDR3 has 15 amino acids. CDR1 NNHDY and CDR2 SYVADS come from the germline V gene. CDR3 DNA, as far as it was read: TGTGCCAGCAGTGATGCTGGGGGGGCGAAAGAC. Its translation is CASSDAGGAKD. The entire CDR3 protein reads CASSDAGGAKDTQYF.

As to this clone: Mouse names are used for the genes. The observed sequence ends 4 residues before the CDR3 terminus, with the missing tail filled in from the germline J gene. The chain recombines TRBV1 with TRBJ2-1, with 7 bases lining up with TRBD1. This CDR3 is built from 15 residues. Unmatched junction bases numbered 4, after V lost 1 base and J lost 4 bases. Germline loops: CDR1 NSQYPW, CDR2 LRSPGD (reference sequence). The CDR3 DNA, read in part, is TGCACCTGCAGTGCAGCCCGGACAGGATATGCT. This gives the protein CTCSAARTGYA. The entire CDR3 protein reads CTCSAARTGYAEQFF.

This clone was seen a handful of times. Germline and genes: mouse. The CDR3 DNA, read in part, is TGTGCCAGCGGGGAACTGGGGGAC. Translating gives CASGELGD. The entire CDR3 protein reads CASGELGDTQYF. V gene TRBV13-2 combines with J gene TRBJ2-5; TRBD2 matches at 7 bases. The read comes to an end 4 residues before the CDR3 does, leaving the germline J gene to fill in the end. The germline V gene encodes CDR1 NNHNN and CDR2 SYGAGS (reference sequence). This CDR3 has 12 amino acids.

A word on this clone: Germline and genes here are mouse. From the germline J gene comes the end of the CDR3, since the read stops 4 residues before it. V usage is TRBV17 and J usage is TRBJ1-1, with TRBD1 matching 10 bases. The V and J ends lost 3 bases and 1 base, in that order; junction bases with no gene match: 2. This CDR3 is 15 amino acids long. Germline V gene lookup returns CDR1 MNHDT and CDR2 YYDKIL. The CDR3 region is CASSRWTGGNTEVFF. The sequenced part of the CDR3 DNA is TGTGCTAGCAGTAGGTGGACAGGGGGAAACACA.

This clone has more than one count but fewer than ten. The gene names given are mouse names. The DNA read from the CDR3 is TGTGCCAGCGGTGATGCAGGGAACCCCGGG. This translates into CASGDAGNPG. The CDR3, in full, reads CASGDAGNPGQLYF. The genes are TRBV13-2 and TRBJ2-2; perhaps TRBD1 as D (5 bases). The observed sequence ends 4 residues before the CDR3 terminus, with the missing tail filled in from the germline J gene. CDR1 is NNHNN, CDR2 SYGAGS, per germline (reference sequence). The length of the CDR3 is 14 residues. V lost 0 bases and J 6 bases, leaving 9 bases between the germline ends.

This clone has more than one count but fewer than ten. These gene names are mouse names. The read stops 4 residues short of the end of the CDR3; the missing end is completed from the germline J gene. The rearrangement uses TRBV13-2 and TRBJ2-5; D remains unclear. The CDR3 loop spans 11 amino acids. Germline CDR1 NNHNN, CDR2 SYGAGS (reference sequence). The V and J ends lost 7 bases and 3 bases respectively, with 6 bases between them. This CDR3 reads CASSWQDTQYF. The covered CDR3 bases are TGTGCCAGCTCCTGGCAAGAC.

Concerning this clone itself: Genes and germline are mouse. The read terminates 4 residues before the CDR3 end, so the remaining end is supplied by the germline J gene. V and J are TRBV29 and TRBJ1-1; the D gene is possibly TRBD1 (5 bases). Germline CDR1 reads MSHET; CDR2 reads SYDVDS. This CDR3 is 12 amino acids long. CDR3 bases read: TGTGCTAGCAGTTCCGGAGGGGCA. It specifies CASSSGGA. The whole CDR3 sequence reads CASSSGGAEVFF. Supplemented by reference TRBV29 and TRBJ1-1, the full variable domain reads DMKVTQMPRYLIKRMGENVLLECGQDMSHETMYWYRQDPGLGLQLIYISYDVDSNSEGDIPKGYRVSRKKREHFSLILDSAKTNQTSVYFCASSSGGAEVFFGKGTRLTVV.